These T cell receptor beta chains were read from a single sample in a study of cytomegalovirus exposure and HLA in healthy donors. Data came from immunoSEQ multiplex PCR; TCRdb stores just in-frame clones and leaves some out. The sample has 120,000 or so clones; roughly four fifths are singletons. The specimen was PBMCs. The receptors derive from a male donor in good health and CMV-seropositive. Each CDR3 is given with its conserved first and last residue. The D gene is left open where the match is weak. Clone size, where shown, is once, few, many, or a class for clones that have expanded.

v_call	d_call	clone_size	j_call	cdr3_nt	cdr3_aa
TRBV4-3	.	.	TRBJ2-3	TGCGCCAGCAGCCAAGACTTTGTCGGTAGCACAGATACGCAGTATTTT	CASSQDFVGSTDTQYF
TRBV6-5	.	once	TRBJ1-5	TGTGCCAGCAGGAAGGGGGTAATACCCCAGCCCCAGCATTTT	CASRKGVIPQPQHF
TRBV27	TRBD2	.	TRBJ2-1	TGTGCCAGCACCACGGCGGGACTAGCGGGAGGCAATGAGCAGTTCTTC	CASTTAGLAGGNEQFF
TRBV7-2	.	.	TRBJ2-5	TGTGCCAGCAGCTTAGATCTTCCAGGGACCCAGTACTTC	CASSLDLPGTQYF
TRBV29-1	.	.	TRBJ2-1	TGCAGCGTTGAGGAGGGCTCCTACAATGAGCAGTTCTTC	CSVEEGSYNEQFF
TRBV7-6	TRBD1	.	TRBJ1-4	TGTGCCAGCAGCTTAGCCCCAGGGGGGACTAATGAAAAACTGTTTTTT	CASSLAPGGTNEKLFF
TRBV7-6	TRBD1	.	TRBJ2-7	TGTGCCAGCAGCCTCTGGACAGGCTACGAGCAGTACTTC	CASSLWTGYEQYF
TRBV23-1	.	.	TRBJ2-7	TGCGCCAGCGCGCCCACCTACGAGCAGTACTTC	CASAPTYEQYF
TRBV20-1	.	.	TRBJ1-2	TGCAGTGCGGCGAGCGTTGGCTACACCTTC	CSAASVGYTF
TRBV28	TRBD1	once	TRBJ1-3	TGTGCCAGCAGTTTGGGACAGCTCTCTGGAAACACCATATATTTT	CASSLGQLSGNTIYF
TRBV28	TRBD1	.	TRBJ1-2	TGTGCCAGCAGTTCTCAGGGGACAGCCTATGGCTACACCTTC	CASSSQGTAYGYTF
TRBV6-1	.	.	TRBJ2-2	TGTGCCAGCAGTGAAGAACCTAATACCGGGGAGCTGTTTTTT	CASSEEPNTGELFF
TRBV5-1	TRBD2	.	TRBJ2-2	TGCGCCAGCAGGGGGACTAGCGGGAGAGTCGGGGAGCTGTTTTTT	CASRGTSGRVGELFF
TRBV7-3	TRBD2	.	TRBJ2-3	TGTGCCAGCAGCTCCGGGACTAGCGGGGCAGATACGCAGTATTTT	CASSSGTSGADTQYF
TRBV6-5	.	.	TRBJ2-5	TGTGCCAGCAGTTACTCGTATCGACAGCAAGAGACCCAGTACTTC	CASSYSYRQQETQYF
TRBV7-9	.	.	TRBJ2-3	TGTGCCAGCAGCGACCGGGATTCGCAGTATTTT	CASSDRDSQYF
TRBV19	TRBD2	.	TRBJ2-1	TGTGCCAGTAGTACCCCGCCGACTAGCGGGCAGTTCTTC	CASSTPPTSGQFF
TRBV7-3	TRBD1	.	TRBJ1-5	TGTGCCAGCAGCGTCACAGGGGGGAACAATCAGCCCCAGCATTTT	CASSVTGGNNQPQHF
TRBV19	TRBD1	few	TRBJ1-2	TGTGCCAGTAGTTCATTTACAGGGGGTCTTCACTATGGCTACACCTTC	CASSSFTGGLHYGYTF
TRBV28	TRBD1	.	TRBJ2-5	TGTGCCAGCAGTCCGATACAGGCACAGGGGGCTTACGAGACCCAGTACTTC	CASSPIQAQGAYETQYF
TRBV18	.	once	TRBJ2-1	TGTGCCAGCTCCCCTGGGGAGGACGGGCGCGTAAATGAGCAGTTCTTC	CASSPGEDGRVNEQFF
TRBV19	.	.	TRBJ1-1	TGTGCCAGTAGTAGGTGGAGCGATGACGCTGAAGCTTTCTTT	CASSRWSDDAEAFF
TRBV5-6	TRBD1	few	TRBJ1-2	TGTGCCAGCAGCTGGGACAGGGGAGAATATGGCTACACCTTC	CASSWDRGEYGYTF
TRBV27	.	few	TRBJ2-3	TGTGCCAGCAGTTCCCAACACGCTACGCAGTATTTT	CASSSQHATQYF
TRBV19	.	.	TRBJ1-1	TGTGCCAGTAGTCACGGAGGAGGGGTTGAAGCTTTCTTT	CASSHGGGVEAFF
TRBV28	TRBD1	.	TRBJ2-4	TGTGCCAGCAGTCCCGCCGGGACAGGGAAAAACATTCAGTACTTC	CASSPAGTGKNIQYF
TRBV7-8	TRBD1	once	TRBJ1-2	TGTGCCAGCAGCTTAGCGCGGAGACAGGGGGGCGGAGGCTACACCTTC	CASSLARRQGGGGYTF
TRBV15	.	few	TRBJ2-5	TGTGCCACCAGCAGAGTCGGGGTACAAGAGACCCAGTACTTC	CATSRVGVQETQYF
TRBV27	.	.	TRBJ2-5	TGTGCCAGCATCCTGGAGACCCAGTACTTC	CASILETQYF
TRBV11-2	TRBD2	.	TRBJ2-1	TGTGCCAGCAGCTCCCCCAGCGGGATCGCCTACAATGAGCAGTTCTTC	CASSSPSGIAYNEQFF
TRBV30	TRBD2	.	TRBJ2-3	TGTGCCTGGATGGCTAGCGGGAGCACAGATACGCAGTATTTT	CAWMASGSTDTQYF
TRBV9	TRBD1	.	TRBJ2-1	TGTGCCAGCAGCGAGGGGGCGGATCAGTTCTTC	CASSEGADQFF